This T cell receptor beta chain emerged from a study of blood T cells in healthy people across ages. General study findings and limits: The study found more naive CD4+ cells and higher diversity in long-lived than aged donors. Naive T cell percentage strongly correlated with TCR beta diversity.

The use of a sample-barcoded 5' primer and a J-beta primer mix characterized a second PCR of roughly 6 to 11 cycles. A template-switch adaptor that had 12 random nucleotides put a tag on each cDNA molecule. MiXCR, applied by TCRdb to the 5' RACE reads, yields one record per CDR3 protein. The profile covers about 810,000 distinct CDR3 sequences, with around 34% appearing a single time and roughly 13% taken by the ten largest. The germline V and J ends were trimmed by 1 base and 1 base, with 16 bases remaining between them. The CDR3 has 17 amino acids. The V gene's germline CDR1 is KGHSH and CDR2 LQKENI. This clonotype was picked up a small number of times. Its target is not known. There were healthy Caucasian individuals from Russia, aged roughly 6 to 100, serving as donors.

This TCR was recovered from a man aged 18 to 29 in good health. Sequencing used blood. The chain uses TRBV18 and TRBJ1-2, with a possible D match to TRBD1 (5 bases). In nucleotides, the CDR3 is TGTGCCAGCTCACCACGCCCAGGGCGCGTGGGTAACTATGGCTACACCTTC. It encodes CASSPRPGRVGNYGYTF.